This T cell receptor (beta chain) was recovered during a study of cytomegalovirus exposure and HLA in healthy donors. Study-level results: Evidence from a later analysis indicated that most CMV-associated TCR beta chains looked HLA-restricted. Later examination showed HLA-associated TCR beta chains had greater clonal expansion than equally common others. Investigators reported 150 to 200 TCR beta chains as tied to cytomegalovirus.

The CDR3 contains 14 residues. V lost 1 base and J lost 2, with 9 bases in between. Germline V gene data show CDR1 as SGHNT and CDR2 as YENEEA. This clone has just a few counts. Its antigen is currently unknown. The study ran its PCR with 60 Vbeta and 13 Jbeta primers. TCRdb's table, derived via immunoSEQ multiplex PCR, lists solely in-frame clones and lacks some. The sample has approximately 82,000 clones, 78% seen once. This TCR came from a man aged 35-49 years in good health and CMV-seronegative. The chain carries TRBV11-3 and TRBJ2-7; the D is unclear. The sequencing sample was made of PBMCs. The DNA of the CDR3 is TGTGCCAGCAGCTTAGGCAGTTTCCCCTACGAGCAGTACTTC. Translating gives CASSLGSFPYEQYF.